Below are 24 T cell receptor beta chains sequenced from a single sample in a study of beta chain features in type 1 diabetes. Expressed TCRB transcripts were sequenced because the isolated RNA had all been reverse transcribed beforehand. Measured with immunoSEQ multiplex PCR; TCRdb has only the in-frame clones, and not every one. Altogether roughly 380,000 clones are present, roughly a fifth being singletons, with the ten largest covering 0.035% to 0.055%. Sequencing was performed on naive CD4+ T cells from blood. These receptors originate from a woman between 18 and 30 years old in good health.

This clone has more than one count but fewer than ten. CDR3 amino acids: CASRSGIAKNIQYF. The CDR3 coding sequence is TGTGCCAGCAGATCGGGAATAGCCAAAAACATTCAGTACTTC. The chain couples TRBV13 to TRBJ2-4, with D possibly TRBD2 on 5 matching bases. The CDR3 covers 14 residues. The germline V gene encodes CDR1 PRHDT and CDR2 FYEKMQ (reference sequence). V dropped 6 bases and J dropped 0 bases, with 9 bases sitting between them.

This chain joins TRBV30 and TRBJ2-1, with 9 bases that match TRBD1. The germline V gene encodes CDR1 GTSNPN and CDR2 SVGIG (reference sequence). The CDR3 is 16 residues long. Trimming took 2 bases from V and 6 from J; bases not matched to a gene: 11. Here the CDR3 reads CAWSRRGTGLSNEQFF. The CDR3 DNA reads as TGTGCCTGGAGTCGGAGGGGGACAGGGCTATCCAATGAGCAGTTCTTC.

This clone was seen a few times. The chain uses TRBV30 and TRBJ1-2, with TRBD1 identical over 8 bases. CDR1 is GTSNPN and CDR2 is SVGIG in the germline V gene (reference sequence). J lost 4 bases, V lost 2 bases, and 9 bases had no gene match. This CDR3 is 15 amino acids long. This CDR3 reads CAWSPMGQAFYGYTF. CDR3 nucleotides: TGTGCCTGGAGTCCCATGGGACAGGCGTTCTATGGCTACACCTTC.

The gene calls are TRBV18 and TRBJ2-6; 10 bases are shared with TRBD1. J was trimmed by 2 bases and V by 2 bases; bases with no gene match: 3. Germline CDR1 KGHSH, CDR2 LQKENI. The CDR3 covers 17 residues. This chain's CDR3 is CASSPRQGAAGANVLTF. CDR3 sequence (DNA): TGTGCCAGCTCACCAAGACAGGGGGCAGCTGGGGCCAACGTCCTGACTTTC. Using reference TRBV18 and TRBJ2-6 for the parts outside the CDR3, the full variable domain is NAGVMQNPRHLVRRRGQEARLRCSPMKGHSHVYWYRQLPEEGLKFMVYLQKENIIDESGMPKERFSAEFPKEGPSILRIQQVVRGDSAAYFCASSPRQGAAGANVLTFGAGSRLTVL.

This clone came up a few times. This rearrangement joins TRBV11-2 to TRBJ1-2; 7 bases agree with TRBD1. Germline loops: CDR1 SGHAT, CDR2 FQNNGV. After removal of 4 bases from V and 7 bases from J, the junction contained 15 bases not matched to a gene. The CDR3 consists of 16 residues. The CDR3 region is CASSSPRQGLHSGYTF. CDR3 bases: TGTGCCAGCAGCTCGCCCCGACAGGGTCTACACTCTGGCTACACCTTC. The full variable domain, its missing parts supplied by reference TRBV11-2 and TRBJ1-2, is EAGVAQSPRYKIIEKRQSVAFWCNPISGHATLYWYQQILGQGPKLLIQFQNNGVVDDSQLPKDRFSAERLKGVDSTLKIQPAKLEDSAVYLCASSSPRQGLHSGYTFGSGTRLTVV.

This clone was counted between two and nine times. The rearrangement uses TRBV7-9 and TRBJ2-4; 7 bases fit TRBD2. V lost 4 bases, J lost 3 bases, and 6 bases stayed unmatched. CDR3 length: 15 amino acids. The germline V gene encodes CDR1 SEHNR and CDR2 FQNEAQ (reference sequence). CDR3 sequence: CASSSSTSSKNIQYF. CDR3 nucleotides: TGTGCCAGCAGCTCCTCGACTAGCAGCAAAAACATTCAGTACTTC.

This clone has more than one count but fewer than ten. This chain uses TRBV7-6 with TRBJ2-7; weak D call: TRBD2 (6 bases). The length of the CDR3 is 12 residues. The V end was cut by 6 bases, the J end by 3 bases, with 9 bases between. Germline CDR1 reads SGHVS; CDR2 reads FNYEAQ. The CDR3 DNA sequence: TGTGCCAGCAGTAGCGGATTCTACGAGCAGTACTTC. Protein product: CASSSGFYEQYF.

This chain connects TRBV4-3 to TRBJ1-5, with D possibly TRBD1 on 6 matching bases. Germline assignment: CDR1 LGHNA and CDR2 YSLEER. The CDR3 has 15 amino acids. V was shortened by 2 bases and J by 9 bases, with 17 bases between the two germline ends. CDR3 sequence: CASSQTRDTLRPQHF. CDR3 DNA sequence: TGCGCCAGCAGCCAAACCCGGGACACCTTAAGGCCCCAGCATTTT.

The chain combines TRBV14 with TRBJ2-1; tentative D call: TRBD2 (6 bases). CDR3 length: 14 amino acids. V was trimmed by 4 bases and J by 5 bases, leaving 12 bases between them. The germline V gene has CDR1 SGHDN and CDR2 FVKESK. Here the CDR3 reads CASSPRTGDNEQFF. CDR3 nucleotides: TGTGCCAGCAGCCCTCGGACGGGGGACAATGAGCAGTTCTTC.

J is TRBJ2-6 and V is TRBV5-1; D might be TRBD2 (6 bases). Germline loops: CDR1 SGHRS, CDR2 YFSETQ. Trimming removed 2 bases from V and 2 bases from J, with 8 bases in between. This CDR3 region has 15 residues. CDR3 in amino acids: CASSFGGTGANVLTF. The CDR3 DNA follows: TGCGCCAGCAGCTTCGGGGGAACTGGGGCCAACGTCCTGACTTTC.

This rearrangement joins TRBV7-9 to TRBJ2-3, with TRBD1 matching 9 bases. The junction had 3 bases not matched to a gene; V was cut back by 1 base and J by 4 bases. The CDR3 sequence is 15 residues long. Germline CDR1 is SEHNR and CDR2 is FQNEAQ (reference sequence). CDR3 amino acids: CASSLGQGGADTQYF. The CDR3 region has the DNA TGTGCCAGCAGCTTAGGACAGGGGGGCGCAGATACGCAGTATTTT.

V is TRBV15 and J is TRBJ2-1; TRBD2 aligns across 8 bases. This CDR3 region has 16 residues. V lost 0 bases to trimming and J lost 8 bases; unmatched junction nucleotides: 9. Germline lookup yields CDR1 LNHNV and CDR2 YYDKDF (reference sequence). The CDR3 bases are TGTGCCACCAGCAGAGATCGGGGCACTAGCGGTCATGAGCAGTTCTTC. Its protein product is CATSRDRGTSGHEQFF. The complete variable domain, with remaining parts taken from reference TRBV15 and TRBJ2-1, reads DAMVIQNPRYQVTQFGKPVTLSCSQTLNHNVMYWYQQKSSQAPKLLFHYYDKDFNNEADTPDNFQSRRPNTSFCFLDIRSPGLGDTAMYLCATSRDRGTSGHEQFFGPGTRLTVL.

A word on this clone: Other DNA sequences in this specimen translate into the identical CDR3. This rearrangement joins TRBV7-2 to TRBJ1-5, with 7 bases matching TRBD1. From germline, CDR1 is SGHTA and CDR2 FQGNSA. The CDR3 totals 14 residues. V shed 1 base and J 6 bases; nucleotides not matched to a gene: 3. CDR3 loop: CASSLGQGGQPQHF. Written as DNA, the CDR3 is TGTGCCAGCAGCTTAGGACAGGGCGGTCAGCCCCAGCATTTT.

This clone was seen only a few times. The chain employs TRBV7-9 and TRBJ2-1; possible D gene TRBD1, 6 bases. The CDR3 runs to 17 residues. Per the germline V gene, CDR1 is SEHNR and CDR2 is FQNEAQ (reference sequence). V was clipped by 1 base and J by 0 bases, with 13 bases between them. Here the CDR3 DNA reads TGTGCCAGCAGCTTAGGAGGGGGTTCGAGCTCCTACAATGAGCAGTTCTTC. This translates into CASSLGGGSSSYNEQFF.

V and J are TRBV7-9 and TRBJ1-2, with 7 bases matching TRBD1. CDR1 is SEHNR and CDR2 is FQNEAQ in the germline V gene (reference sequence). J lost 8 bases, V lost 1 base, and 7 bases had no gene match. The length of the CDR3 is 14 residues. CDR3 sequence reads: CASSLVEGDSGYTF. DNA of the CDR3: TGTGCCAGCAGCTTAGTGGAAGGGGACAGCGGCTACACCTTC.

This chain joins TRBV7-9 and TRBJ1-1; no clear D gene. V was pared by 4 bases and J by 0 bases, with 12 bases between. This CDR3 region has 15 residues. Germline lookup yields CDR1 SEHNR and CDR2 FQNEAQ (reference sequence). The CDR3 loop reads CASSSNSYMNTEAFF. CDR3 in DNA: TGTGCCAGCAGCTCTAACAGTTACATGAACACTGAAGCTTTCTTT. The entire variable domain, with the rest obtained from reference TRBV7-9 and TRBJ1-1, is as follows: DTGVSQNPRHKITKRGQNVTFRCDPISEHNRLYWYRQTLGQGPEFLTYFQNEAQLEKSRLLSDRFSAERPKGSFSTLEIQRTEQGDSAMYLCASSSNSYMNTEAFFGQGTRLTVV.

This clone was seen more than once but under ten times. The chain has TRBV30 and TRBJ1-1; D is ambiguous. Trimming removed 3 bases at V and 11 bases at J, with 10 bases between. The CDR3 is 10 amino acids. The germline V gene has CDR1 GTSNPN and CDR2 SVGIG (reference sequence). Written as DNA, the CDR3 is TGTGCCTGGAGCTACGGAGGGGCTTTCTTT. This gives the protein CAWSYGGAFF.

The rearrangement uses TRBV2 and TRBJ1-2; weak D call: TRBD1 (6 bases). The CDR3 spans 14 residues. Germline V gives CDR1 SNHLY, CDR2 FYNNEI. V lost 8 bases and J 6 bases, leaving 19 bases between the germline ends. The CDR3 loop reads CASYVVPGQHGYTF. The CDR3 DNA is TGTGCCAGCTACGTAGTTCCGGGACAACATGGCTACACCTTC.

The chain combines TRBV5-1 with TRBJ2-2; D gene ambiguous. From germline, CDR1 is SGHRS and CDR2 YFSETQ. The CDR3 sequence is 11 residues long. V lost 6 bases and J lost 6, with 6 bases in between. CDR3: CASKASGELFF. As DNA, the CDR3 is TGCGCCAGCAAAGCGTCCGGGGAGCTGTTTTTT.

This clone was seen a few times. The chain combines TRBV7-2 with TRBJ2-1; the match to TRBD2 covers 9 bases. This CDR3 comprises 15 residues. V shed 5 bases, J shed 14 bases, and the junction held 16 bases outside the gene matches. CDR1 and CDR2 from the germline V gene are SGHTA and FQGNSA. CDR3 nucleotides: TGTGCCAGCAGCCGATCAATCCATAGCGGGAGAACAAAGTTCTTC. As protein: CASSRSIHSGRTKFF. Supplemented by reference TRBV7-2 and TRBJ2-1, the full variable domain reads GAGVSQSPSNKVTEKGKDVELRCDPISGHTALYWYRQSLGQGLEFLIYFQGNSAPDKSGLPSDRFSAERTGGSVSTLTIQRTQQEDSAVYLCASSRSIHSGRTKFFGPGTRLTVL.

This clone appeared a few times. The J gene is TRBJ2-2, the V gene TRBV5-1, with TRBD1 matching over 8 bases. The CDR3 totals 15 residues. V lost 0 bases to trimming and J lost 8 bases; unmatched junction nucleotides: 6. Germline assignment: CDR1 SGHRS and CDR2 YFSETQ. Here the CDR3 reads CASSLETGVGGELFF. The CDR3 DNA follows: TGCGCCAGCAGCTTGGAGACAGGGGTAGGAGGGGAGCTGTTTTTT.

V usage is TRBV30 and J usage is TRBJ2-4, with D maybe TRBD2 (6 bases). This CDR3 has 15 residues. The germline gives CDR1 GTSNPN, CDR2 SVGIG (reference sequence). The V gene lost 7 bases and the J gene lost 1 base, with 17 bases spanning the gap. The CDR3 spells CASDGLGLAKNIQYF. The CDR3 nucleotides read TGTGCCTCGGACGGCCTGGGACTCGCCAAAAACATTCAGTACTTC.

The V call is TRBV30, the J call TRBJ2-6; D is undetermined. Germline loops: CDR1 GTSNPN, CDR2 SVGIG (reference sequence). Trimming removed 8 bases at V and 2 bases at J, with 10 bases between. This CDR3 has 13 amino acids. The CDR3 here is CALSEAGANVLTF. In DNA form, the CDR3 reads TGTGCCCTCAGCGAGGCTGGGGCCAACGTCCTGACTTTC.

This clone was counted only a few times. This sequence joins TRBV11-1 and TRBJ2-3, with TRBD1 matching 11 bases. The CDR3 has 16 residues. Trimming at V came to 5 bases and at J to 0 bases, leaving 4 bases not matched to a gene. Per germline, CDR1 SGHAT and CDR2 FQDESV (reference sequence). The CDR3: CASSNRDRGSTDTQYF. The CDR3 DNA reads TGTGCCAGCAGCAACCGGGACAGGGGGAGCACAGATACGCAGTATTTT. Full variable domain (outside the CDR3, taken from reference TRBV11-1 and TRBJ2-3): EAEVAQSPRYKITEKSQAVAFWCDPISGHATLYWYRQILGQGPELLVQFQDESVVDDSQLPKDRFSAERLKGVDSTLKIQPAELGDSAMYLCASSNRDRGSTDTQYFGPGTRLTVL.